Listed here are 25 T cell receptor beta chains from one sample, sequenced in a study of PD-L1 blockade in urothelial cancer (dated by TCRdb to 2016 to 2017). Library preparation employed the immunoSEQ multiplex PCR assay. This is the immuneACCESS table as TCRdb keeps it, with only in-frame sequences that have V and J called. A part of the clones is gone; compared with another copy, unresolved V genes explain less than half, and the rest is unexplained. Recorded for this sample are 50,000 or so clones; around 87% of them occurred a single time. 10% of the sample is in the top ten clones. This specimen's time point label, interpreted: peripheral blood 6 weeks after treatment start. The specimen comprised PBMCs, sampled around atezolizumab (anti-PD-L1) treatment. These receptors were taken from a man aged 55 to 70 with urothelial cancer.

The chain is built from TRBV11-3 and TRBJ2-7, with D possibly matching TRBD2 (6 bases). Germline V gene lookup returns CDR1 SGHNT and CDR2 YENEEA. CDR3 length: 12 amino acids. Trimming removed 5 bases at V and 9 bases at J, with 14 bases between. The DNA for the CDR3 is TGTGCCAGCAGCCCCCCTGGGGGAGGGCAGTACTTC. It is translated as CASSPPGGGQYF.

The chain couples TRBV6-5 to TRBJ1-1, with 7 nucleotides matching TRBD1. Germline V gene data show CDR1 as MNHEY and CDR2 as SVGAGI. V shed 2 bases and J 0 bases; nucleotides not matched to a gene: 3. CDR3 length: 15 residues. This CDR3 reads CASSYEGAMNTEAFF. The CDR3 DNA reads TGTGCCAGCAGTTACGAGGGGGCGATGAACACTGAAGCTTTCTTT.

V usage is TRBV5-5 and J usage is TRBJ2-6, with D perhaps TRBD2 (6 bases). Trimming pared 1 base from V and 0 bases from J, leaving 14 bases between. Germline loops: CDR1 SGHKS, CDR2 YYEKEE (reference sequence). This CDR3 has 18 amino acids. The CDR3 protein is CASSLMRDLSSGANVLTF. The CDR3 DNA follows: TGTGCCAGCAGCTTGATGCGGGACTTAAGCTCTGGGGCCAACGTCCTGACTTTC.

The chain recombines TRBV14 with TRBJ2-2, with 9 bases matching TRBD1. CDR1 is SGHDN and CDR2 is FVKESK in the germline V gene. The junction had 20 bases not matched to a gene; V was cut back by 4 bases and J by 2 bases. This CDR3 region has 21 residues. Here the CDR3 reads CASSPKTGTGNPRINTGELFF. The CDR3 DNA reads TGTGCCAGCAGCCCAAAAACCGGGACAGGGAACCCTCGAATTAACACCGGGGAGCTGTTTTTT.

The V and J genes are TRBV18 and TRBJ2-5; 8 bases agree with TRBD1. This CDR3 spans 16 amino acids. V shed 3 bases and J 4 bases; nucleotides not matched to a gene: 10. CDR1 and CDR2 from the germline V gene are KGHSH and LQKENI. CDR3 amino acids: CASSPAGGTGGETQYF. The CDR3 DNA reads as TGTGCCAGCTCACCTGCAGGGGGAACAGGGGGAGAGACCCAGTACTTC.

The gene calls are TRBV5-4 and TRBJ2-3; 9 bases are shared with TRBD2. Germline-derived CDR1 and CDR2 are SGHNT and YYREEE (reference sequence). Trimming cost V 4 bases and J 2 bases; bases outside gene matches: 5. There are 15 residues in the CDR3. This chain's CDR3 is CASSPERGDTDTQYF. DNA of the CDR3: TGTGCCAGCAGCCCAGAGCGGGGGGACACAGATACGCAGTATTTT.

V usage is TRBV6-5 and J usage is TRBJ2-7; 8 positions match TRBD1. CDR3 length: 15 amino acids. V was clipped by 4 bases and J by 0 bases; unmatched bases: 5. The germline gives CDR1 MNHEY, CDR2 SVGAGI. CDR3 region: CASSSVTGASYEQYF. DNA of the CDR3: TGTGCCAGCAGTTCAGTGACAGGGGCCTCCTACGAGCAGTACTTC.

The chain combines TRBV4-1 with TRBJ1-6; TRBD1 matches 8 bases. Trimming at V came to 6 bases and at J to 7 bases, leaving 8 bases not matched to a gene. This CDR3 region has 15 residues. Germline loops: CDR1 MGHRA, CDR2 YSYEKL. The CDR3 loop reads CASSPGDRKNSPLHF. The CDR3 DNA is TGCGCCAGCAGTCCGGGGGACAGGAAGAATTCACCCCTCCACTTT.

The chain is built from TRBV2 and TRBJ2-7; D uncertain. Trimming shortened V by 5 bases and J by 6 bases, and 11 bases separated the two germline ends. This CDR3 contains 12 residues. Germline V gives CDR1 SNHLY, CDR2 FYNNEI. CDR3 sequence (DNA): TGTGCCAGCAGTCGAGAGCGAGGCGAGCAGTACTTC. Protein product: CASSRERGEQYF.

The chain carries TRBV5-1 and TRBJ1-2; 8 positions agree with TRBD1. Losses at the gene ends were 6 bases for V and 2 bases for J; bases not matched to a gene: 9. CDR1 and CDR2 from the germline V gene are SGHRS and YFSETQ. The CDR3 length is 15 residues. The CDR3 reads CASKQTGGANYGYTF. The CDR3 nucleotides read TGCGCCAGCAAGCAAACAGGGGGTGCCAACTATGGCTACACCTTC.

V is TRBV11-3 and J is TRBJ1-6, with 8 bases aligning to TRBD1. The CDR3 contains 16 residues. V shed 1 base, J shed 6 bases, and the junction held 5 bases outside the gene matches. Germline values: CDR1 SGHNT, CDR2 YENEEA. The CDR3 loop reads CASSLVGQAPNSPLHF. The CDR3 bases are TGTGCCAGCAGCTTAGTGGGACAGGCGCCTAATTCACCCCTCCACTTT. Looking up the rest from reference TRBV11-3 and TRBJ1-6 gives the full variable domain: EAGVVQSPRYKIIEKKQPVAFWCNPISGHNTLYWYLQNLGQGPELLIRYENEEAVDDSQLPKDRFSAERLKGVDSTLKIQPAELGDSAVYLCASSLVGQAPNSPLHFGNGTRLTVT.

The V call is TRBV28, the J call TRBJ1-2, with 8 bases identical to TRBD1. Germline lookup yields CDR1 MDHEN and CDR2 SYDVKM. The CDR3 length is 14 residues. The trim removed 3 bases at V and 2 bases at J, leaving 2 bases unmatched. The CDR3 coding sequence is TGTGCCAGCAGTTTTGGGGACAGGAACTATGGCTACACCTTC. Its protein product is CASSFGDRNYGYTF.

The chain carries TRBV6-6 and TRBJ2-7; no reliable D call. Germline assignment: CDR1 MNHNY and CDR2 SVGAGI (reference sequence). V lost 5 bases and J lost 1, with 9 bases in between. The CDR3 contains 13 residues. DNA for the CDR3: TGTGCCAGCAGTGCCGGTGCTTCCTACGAGCAGTACTTC. It codes for CASSAGASYEQYF.

This clone was counted once. The chain couples TRBV19 to TRBJ2-3; TRBD1 aligns across 9 bases. J gave up 6 bases and V 5 bases, and 6 bases lay outside the gene matches. The germline V gene has CDR1 LNHDA and CDR2 SQIVND (reference sequence). The CDR3 runs 14 residues. The CDR3 DNA sequence: TGTGCCAGTAGTCTCAGGACAGGGGAGGATACGCAGTATTTT. Translating it yields CASSLRTGEDTQYF.

The V and J genes are TRBV5-4 and TRBJ2-3, with TRBD2 matching over 7 bases. Germline-derived CDR1 and CDR2 are SGHNT and YYREEE (reference sequence). The CDR3 covers 14 residues. Trimming cost V 3 bases and J 2 bases; bases outside gene matches: 3. CDR3 in amino acids: CASSSRGTTDTQYF. CDR3 DNA sequence: TGTGCCAGCAGCTCGCGGGGGACCACAGATACGCAGTATTTT.

V and J are TRBV11-2 and TRBJ2-3; the D gene is possibly TRBD1 (6 bases). Germline-derived CDR1 and CDR2 are SGHAT and FQNNGV. Deletions cut 3 bases from V and 2 bases from J, with 12 bases between. The CDR3 runs 15 residues. The CDR3 reads CASSLGQPDTDTQYF. CDR3 coding DNA: TGTGCCAGCAGCTTGGGACAACCGGACACAGATACGCAGTATTTT.

The chain has TRBV5-1 and TRBJ2-5, with 12 nucleotides matching TRBD2. Germline CDR1 SGHRS, CDR2 YFSETQ. The CDR3 runs to 17 residues. V was pared by 0 bases and J by 1 base, with 4 bases of the junction left unmatched. The CDR3 DNA reads as TGCGCCAGCAGCTTGGGGACTAGCGGGATACTCCAAGAGACCCAGTACTTC. This gives the protein CASSLGTSGILQETQYF.

J is TRBJ2-1 and V is TRBV30; 7 bases align to TRBD1. The CDR3 is made up of 12 amino acids. Germline lookup yields CDR1 GTSNPN and CDR2 SVGIG (reference sequence). Losses at the gene ends were 8 bases for V and 3 bases for J; bases not matched to a gene: 4. CDR3 nucleotide sequence: TGTGCCAGGGACAGTAACTACAATGAGCAGTTCTTC. Translated, it gives CARDSNYNEQFF.

The chain recombines TRBV11-2 with TRBJ1-5; 9 bases match TRBD1. The CDR3 totals 16 residues. Germline CDR1 and CDR2: SGHAT and FQNNGV. J gave up 6 bases and V 5 bases, and 11 bases lay outside the gene matches. The CDR3 loop reads CASSHTTGGDGQPQHF. CDR3 in DNA: TGTGCCAGCAGCCATACGACAGGGGGAGATGGTCAGCCCCAGCATTTT.

The CDR3 loop is CASSKSTSGGARDTQYF. In DNA, the CDR3 is TGTGCCAGCAGCAAATCAACTAGCGGGGGGGCCAGGGATACGCAGTATTTT. V gene TRBV5-4 combines with J gene TRBJ2-3, with 13 bases matching TRBD2. J was trimmed by 6 bases and V by 4 bases; bases with no gene match: 11. Germline V gene lookup returns CDR1 SGHNT and CDR2 YYREEE (reference sequence). The CDR3 sequence is 17 residues long.

This chain joins TRBV25-1 and TRBJ2-2, with TRBD1 identical over 7 bases. Trimming took 1 base from V and 1 from J; bases not matched to a gene: 6. Germline-derived CDR1 and CDR2 are MGHDK and SYGVNS. The CDR3 loop spans 17 amino acids. CDR3 sequence reads: CASSESGRGRNTGELFF. CDR3 bases: TGTGCCAGCAGTGAATCGGGCAGGGGGAGGAACACCGGGGAGCTGTTTTTT.

V gene TRBV7-3 combines with J gene TRBJ2-7; D is perhaps TRBD1 (6 bases). Germline-derived CDR1 and CDR2 are SGHTA and FQGTGA. The V end lost 5 bases, the J end lost 5 bases, and 13 bases lay between the germline ends. This CDR3 has 13 amino acids. As DNA, the CDR3 is TGTGCCAGCAGCCGGGACAAGCAACACGAGCAGTACTTC. Residues: CASSRDKQHEQYF.

This chain links TRBV4-3 with TRBJ2-1; TRBD2 might be the D (6 bases). Germline CDR1 LGHNA, CDR2 YSLEER. The ends were cut back, 0 bases at V and 8 bases at J, with 17 bases in the middle. There are 16 residues in the CDR3. The CDR3 spells CASSQDRAGGRDEQFF. CDR3 in DNA: TGCGCCAGCAGCCAAGACAGAGCGGGCGGCCGCGATGAGCAGTTCTTC.

J is TRBJ2-6 and V is TRBV18, with TRBD1 matching 10 bases. V was pared by 6 bases and J by 0 bases, with 5 bases of the junction left unmatched. The CDR3 covers 17 residues. Germline CDR1 is KGHSH and CDR2 is LQKENI. Here the CDR3 reads CASSGGQGLSGANVLTF. The CDR3 DNA sequence: TGTGCCAGCTCCGGGGGACAGGGGCTCTCTGGGGCCAACGTCCTGACTTTC.

The chain links TRBV15 to TRBJ2-7, with 9 bases lining up with TRBD1. Looked up from germline, CDR1 is LNHNV and CDR2 is YYDKDF (reference sequence). The CDR3 sequence is 14 residues long. After removal of 3 bases from V and 5 bases from J, the junction contained 5 bases not matched to a gene. The CDR3 bases are TGTGCCACCAGCAGGACAGGGGGATATGACGAGCAGTACTTC. Its translation is CATSRTGGYDEQYF.